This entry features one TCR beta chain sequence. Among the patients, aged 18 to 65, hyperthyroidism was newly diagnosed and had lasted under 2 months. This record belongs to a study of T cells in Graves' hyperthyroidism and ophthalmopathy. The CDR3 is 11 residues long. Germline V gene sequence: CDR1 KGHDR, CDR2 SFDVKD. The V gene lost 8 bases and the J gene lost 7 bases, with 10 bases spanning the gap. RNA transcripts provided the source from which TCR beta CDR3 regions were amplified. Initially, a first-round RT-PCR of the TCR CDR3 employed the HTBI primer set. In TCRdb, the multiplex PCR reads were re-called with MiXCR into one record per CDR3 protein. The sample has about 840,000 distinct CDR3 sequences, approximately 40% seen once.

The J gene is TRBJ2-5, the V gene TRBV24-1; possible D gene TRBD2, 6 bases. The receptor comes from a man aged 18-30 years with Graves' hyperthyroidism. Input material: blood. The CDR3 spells CATNMEGTQYF. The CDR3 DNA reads TGTGCCACCAATATGGAGGGGACCCAGTACTTC.